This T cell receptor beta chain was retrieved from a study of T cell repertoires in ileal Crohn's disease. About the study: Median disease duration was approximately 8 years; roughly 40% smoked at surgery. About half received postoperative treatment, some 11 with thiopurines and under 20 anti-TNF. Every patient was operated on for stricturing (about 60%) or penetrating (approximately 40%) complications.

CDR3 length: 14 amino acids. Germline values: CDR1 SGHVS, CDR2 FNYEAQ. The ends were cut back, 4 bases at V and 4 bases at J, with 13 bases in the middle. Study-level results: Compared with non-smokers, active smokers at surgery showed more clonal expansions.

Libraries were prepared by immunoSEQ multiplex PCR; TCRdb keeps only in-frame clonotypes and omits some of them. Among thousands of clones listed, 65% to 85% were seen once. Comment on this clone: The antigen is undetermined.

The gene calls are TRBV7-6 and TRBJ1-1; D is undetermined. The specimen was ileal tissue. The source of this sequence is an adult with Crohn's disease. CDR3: CASSSDKESTEAFF. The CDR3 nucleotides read TGTGCCAGCAGCTCCGACAAAGAGAGCACTGAAGCTTTCTTT.